This TCR beta chain appears in the sequencing data of a study of human T cells and chemical hapten exposure. Study in general: Patches that contained 0.01% DPC were applied to the upper back and read at 6 days.

The CDR3 length is 10 residues. V gave up 5 bases and J gave up 3 bases, with 4 bases separating them. CDR1 is SQVTM, CDR2 ANQGSEA, per germline. Time point here: patch test 2, 6 weeks after DPC sensitization. Treatment denoted: therapeutic diphenylcyclopropenone sensitization with weekly scalp DPC. As to this clonotype: Its antigen is as yet unknown.

Study-level findings and limits: There were significantly more large CDR3 similarity clusters among expanded TCRs than among controls.

Separate cDNA molecules received unique molecular identifiers, which the library attached to them. In the original analysis: Counting gave a median of roughly 100,000 TCRs per sample, with values ranging from 23,224 to 690,600. TCRdb redid the calling of the RACE reads with MiXCR, one entry per CDR3 protein. It is TCRdb's table, rather than the study itself, that gives the V and J calls and clone size. This sample carries just over 350,000 distinct CDR3 sequences, about 6.9% of them seen once, and the ten largest clones take about 5%. The sequencing here drew on whole blood, taken in connection with sensitization to the hapten diphenylcyclopropenone (DPC). This chain uses TRBV29-1 with TRBJ1-2; unclear D gene. This TCR was sampled from a young woman with alopecia areata. Some clones in this sample may be carry-over from other donors' samples. In DNA, the CDR3 is TGCAGCGTTCCTGACTATGGCTACACCTTC. Its translation is CSVPDYGYTF.